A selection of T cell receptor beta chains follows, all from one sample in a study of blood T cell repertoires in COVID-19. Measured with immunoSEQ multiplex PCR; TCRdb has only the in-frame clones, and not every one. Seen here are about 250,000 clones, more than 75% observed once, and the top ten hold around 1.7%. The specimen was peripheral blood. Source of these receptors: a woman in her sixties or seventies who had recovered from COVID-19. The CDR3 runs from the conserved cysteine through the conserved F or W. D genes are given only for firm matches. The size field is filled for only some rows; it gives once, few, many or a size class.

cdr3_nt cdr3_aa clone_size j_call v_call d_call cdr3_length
TGTGCCAGCTCACGGAACCCAAGGACTAGCGGGAGCACAGATACGCAGTATTTT CASSRNPRTSGSTDTQYF . TRBJ2-3 TRBV18 TRBD2 18
TGTGCCAGCAGCAAAAGCCCGGGGGGAAATCAGCCCCAGCATTTT CASSKSPGGNQPQHF . TRBJ1-5 TRBV21-1 . 15
TGTGCCAGCAGCTTTGAATTTAACTACAATCAGCCCCAGCATTTT CASSFEFNYNQPQHF . TRBJ1-5 TRBV7-8 . 15
TGTGCCAGCAGCTTAGATTGGGGGACAGGTAGCAATCAGCCCCAGCATTTT CASSLDWGTGSNQPQHF . TRBJ1-5 TRBV7-2 TRBD1 17
TGCGCCAGCAGCCAAGTAGATAATTCACCCCTCCACTTT CASSQVDNSPLHF once TRBJ1-6 TRBV4-1 . 13
TGTGCCAGCAGCTTAACGGCGGGGCTATTGAATGAGCAGTTCTTC CASSLTAGLLNEQFF . TRBJ2-1 TRBV7-3 . 15
TGTGCCAGTAGTGGACAGGGCTTCTCCTACGAGCAGTACTTC CASSGQGFSYEQYF . TRBJ2-7 TRBV19 TRBD1 14
TGTGCCAGCAGAAGACAGGGATTCGATTCACCCCTCCACTTT CASRRQGFDSPLHF once TRBJ1-6 TRBV28 TRBD1 14
TGTGCCAGCTCACCGGACAGGGGGCATTCCTACGAGCAGTACTTC CASSPDRGHSYEQYF once TRBJ2-7 TRBV18 TRBD1 15
TGCAGCGTTGGGGGACATCCGGGTTCGGGTTCGAACACCGGGGAGCTGTTTTTT CSVGGHPGSGSNTGELFF . TRBJ2-2 TRBV29-1 . 18
TGTGCCAGCAGTTCAATGACAGGGGGCTCGTACGAGCAGTACTTC CASSSMTGGSYEQYF . TRBJ2-7 TRBV11-2 TRBD1 15
TGTGCTAGCTCGGGACAGGGAGAGACCCAGTACTTC CASSGQGETQYF . TRBJ2-5 TRBV12-5 TRBD1 12
TGTGCCAGCAGTCGGACAGGGGGCCTAGACGAGCAGTACTTC CASSRTGGLDEQYF . TRBJ2-7 TRBV6-2/TRBV6-3 TRBD1 14
TGTGCCAGCAGCGTTGGGGGGACGAGCAATCAGCCCCAGCATTTT CASSVGGTSNQPQHF . TRBJ1-5 TRBV28 . 15